The 18 T cell receptor beta chains in this list originate from one sample, sequenced in a study of tumor-infiltrating lymphocytes in localized non-small cell lung cancer (dated by TCRdb to the early 2020s). The receptor library was made with the immunoSEQ multiplex PCR assay. What TCRdb holds here is the immuneACCESS table cut down to in-frame rearrangements. Part of the clones is not present; checked against another copy, under half of the missing clones reflect an unresolved V gene, and the others are unexplained. The sample table contains about 6,900 clones; only one count was recorded for less than 80% of them. 12% of the sample is held by the ten biggest clonotypes. What was sequenced was lung tumor tissue. These receptors all stem from a human donor with non-small cell lung cancer.

The V gene is TRBV7-2, the J gene TRBJ2-7, with D hard to call. The CDR3 totals 15 residues. CDR1 and CDR2 from the germline V gene are SGHTA and FQGNSA. Between the trimmed V and J ends, which lost 1 base and 2 bases, there was a span of 12 bases. The DNA of the CDR3 is TGTGCCAGCAGCTTAGGGGCCGGGCCCGCCTACGAGCAGTACTTC. Translating it yields CASSLGAGPAYEQYF.

About this clone: At one boundary the junction diverges from the germline segment, which might be a read error. The chain has TRBV2 and TRBJ1-5; a weak D match, TRBD1 (5 bases). Per germline, CDR1 SNHLY and CDR2 FYNNEI. There are 14 residues in the CDR3. CDR3 nucleotides: TGTGCCGGCAGTTGGGGGTATGGCAATCAGCCCCAGCATTTT. Translation: CAGSWGYGNQPQHF.

V is TRBV11-3 and J is TRBJ2-2, with TRBD1 as a possible D gene (5 bases). This CDR3 spans 14 amino acids. CDR1 and CDR2 from the germline V gene are SGHNT and YENEEA. With 5 bases removed from V and 0 bases from J, the gap between germline ends came to 7 bases. The CDR3 is CASSPRANTGELFF. As DNA, the CDR3 is TGTGCCAGCAGCCCCAGGGCGAACACCGGGGAGCTGTTTTTT. The full variable domain, completed using reference TRBV11-3 and TRBJ2-2, is EAGVVQSPRYKIIEKKQPVAFWCNPISGHNTLYWYLQNLGQGPELLIRYENEEAVDDSQLPKDRFSAERLKGVDSTLKIQPAELGDSAVYLCASSPRANTGELFFGEGSRLTVL.

This sequence joins TRBV11-2 and TRBJ1-3; D remains unclear. Germline V gene sequence: CDR1 SGHAT, CDR2 FQNNGV. The CDR3 is 14 amino acids. V was shortened by 0 bases and J by 8 bases, with 11 bases between the two germline ends. The CDR3 DNA sequence: TGTGCCAGCAGCTTAGAGGGTAACGGGGACACCATATATTTT. Translated: CASSLEGNGDTIYF.

V is TRBV6-5 and J is TRBJ1-3, with no clear D. Trimming took 2 bases from V and 4 from J, leaving 15 bases between them. The CDR3 has 16 amino acids. From germline, CDR1 is MNHEY and CDR2 SVGAGI. CDR3: CASSYDGVRSGNTIYF. CDR3 DNA: TGTGCCAGCAGTTACGACGGGGTTCGGTCAGGAAACACCATATATTTT.

The CDR3 region has the DNA TGTGCCAGCAGTTTGACTAGCGGGGTAACCGGGGAGCTGTTTTTT. Its translation: CASSLTSGVTGELFF. The rearrangement links TRBV6-6 to TRBJ2-2, with 11 bases identical to TRBD2. The junction had 3 bases not matched to a gene; V was cut back by 4 bases and J by 5 bases. Germline loops: CDR1 MNHNY, CDR2 SVGAGI (reference sequence). The CDR3 runs 15 residues.

The chain carries TRBV7-2 and TRBJ2-2; TRBD1 aligns across 11 bases. Per the germline V gene, CDR1 is SGHTA and CDR2 is FQGNSA. Germline trimming cut 2 bases from V and 5 bases from J; bases unmatched to any gene: 1. CDR3 length: 15 amino acids. CDR3 coding DNA: TGTGCCAGCAGCTTAAGGGACAGGGGGACCGGGGAGCTGTTTTTT. The encoded protein is CASSLRDRGTGELFF.

The chain couples TRBV2 to TRBJ2-3; weak D call: TRBD2 (7 bases). The V end lost 7 bases, the J end lost 4 bases, and 18 bases lay between the germline ends. Per the germline V gene, CDR1 is SNHLY and CDR2 is FYNNEI. The CDR3 has 15 residues. The CDR3 is CASILGGGQSDTQYF. CDR3 nucleotides: TGTGCCAGCATTCTAGGGGGGGGCCAGTCAGATACGCAGTATTTT.

Only one count was recorded for this clone. A read error may produce the germline difference seen at one junction end. The chain carries TRBV6-4 and TRBJ1-1; D ambiguous. The germline V gene encodes CDR1 MRHNA and CDR2 SNTAGT. CDR3 size: 14 residues. CDR3 sequence reads: CAGSDGEGNTEAFF. Here the CDR3 DNA reads TGTGCCGGCAGTGATGGCGAAGGGAACACTGAAGCTTTCTTT.

This clone has just a few counts. The chain has TRBV15 and TRBJ1-6; the D is unclear. The CDR3 loop spans 15 amino acids. Trimming stripped 6 bases from V and 4 bases from J, with 13 bases between. Per the germline V gene, CDR1 is LNHNV and CDR2 is YYDKDF (reference sequence). The CDR3 reads CATSSTPGYNSPLHF. In DNA, the CDR3 is TGTGCCACCAGTTCCACACCGGGGTATAATTCACCCCTCCACTTT.

The chain is built from TRBV30 and TRBJ2-7; D not resolved. This CDR3 region has 11 residues. CDR1 and CDR2 (germline): GTSNPN, SVGIG (reference sequence). V was pared by 8 bases and J by 2 bases, with 10 bases between. CDR3 loop: CAIKAPYEQYF. CDR3 DNA sequence: TGTGCCATTAAGGCCCCCTACGAGCAGTACTTC.

The rearrangement joins TRBV18 to TRBJ2-2; the D gene is possibly TRBD1 (6 bases). The germline V and J ends were trimmed by 3 bases and 4 bases, with 18 bases remaining between them. Germline CDR1 KGHSH, CDR2 LQKENI. The CDR3 length is 17 residues. Written as DNA, the CDR3 is TGTGCCAGCTCACCGACTGCAGCAGGGGCGAGCACCGGGGAGCTGTTTTTT. This translates into CASSPTAAGASTGELFF.

This clone was seen more than once but under ten times. The chain couples TRBV9 to TRBJ2-7; TRBD2 is a possible D gene (6 bases). Trimming shortened V by 4 bases and J by 7 bases, and 24 bases separated the two germline ends. Germline CDR1 reads SGDLS; CDR2 reads YYNGEE. The CDR3 spans 16 residues. Here the CDR3 DNA reads TGTGCCAGCAGCAGCAGAGGAGGGGCACGTAGGGGTGAGCAGTACTTC. Translation: CASSSRGGARRGEQYF.

The V and J genes are TRBV30 and TRBJ2-3; no definite D call. CDR1 is GTSNPN, CDR2 SVGIG, per germline (reference sequence). This CDR3 comprises 15 residues. V lost 2 bases to trimming and J lost 0 bases, with 12 bases between them. The CDR3: CAWSKGTASTDTQYF. The CDR3 region has the DNA TGTGCCTGGAGTAAGGGAACGGCTAGCACAGATACGCAGTATTTT.

The chain has TRBV5-1 and TRBJ1-1, with D possibly being TRBD1 (5 bases). The CDR3 length is 14 residues. The ends were cut back, 0 bases at V and 5 bases at J, with 11 bases in the middle. CDR1 is SGHRS, CDR2 YFSETQ, per germline. DNA of the CDR3: TGCGCCAGCAGCTTGGCTGCTGGGGGAACTGAAGCTTTCTTT. Translated, it gives CASSLAAGGTEAFF.

The chain uses TRBV5-1 and TRBJ2-5; tentative D call: TRBD2 (5 bases). CDR1 and CDR2 from the germline V gene are SGHRS and YFSETQ. The V end was cut by 3 bases, the J end by 1 base, with 10 bases between. CDR3 length equals 14 residues. The CDR3 DNA is TGCGCCAGCAGCTGGGGAGAACCCCAAGAGACCCAGTACTTC. Its translation: CASSWGEPQETQYF.

J is TRBJ2-7 and V is TRBV19; possibly TRBD2 for D (5 bases). Germline CDR1 and CDR2: LNHDA and SQIVND (reference sequence). Trimming pared 2 bases from V and 0 bases from J, leaving 17 bases between. The CDR3 loop spans 17 amino acids. The CDR3 coding sequence is TGTGCCAGTAGTATATCTTGGTCCAAAGGGAGCTCCTACGAGCAGTACTTC. This gives the protein CASSISWSKGSSYEQYF. Full variable domain (outside the CDR3, taken from reference TRBV19 and TRBJ2-7): DGGITQSPKYLFRKEGQNVTLSCEQNLNHDAMYWYRQDPGQGLRLIYYSQIVNDFQKGDIAEGYSVSREKKESFPLTVTSAQKNPTAFYLCASSISWSKGSSYEQYFGPGTRLTVT.

This clone has more than one count but fewer than ten. The chain recombines TRBV2 with TRBJ1-4; no reliable D call. The ends were cut back, 7 bases at V and 8 bases at J, with 8 bases in the middle. The CDR3 is made up of 11 amino acids. Germline values: CDR1 SNHLY, CDR2 FYNNEI. CDR3 DNA sequence: TGTGCCAGCAAAGGTGGCGAAAAACTGTTTTTT. It encodes CASKGGEKLFF.